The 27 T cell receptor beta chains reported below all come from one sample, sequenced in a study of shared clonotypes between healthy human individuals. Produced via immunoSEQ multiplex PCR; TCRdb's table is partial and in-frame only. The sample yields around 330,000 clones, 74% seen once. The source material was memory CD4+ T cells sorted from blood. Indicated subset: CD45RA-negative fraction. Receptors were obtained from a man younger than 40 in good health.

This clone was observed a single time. CDR3 sequence (DNA): TGTGCCAGCAGCCCTGCTGGGGATTACAATGAGCAGTTCTTC. Translating it yields CASSPAGDYNEQFF. The chain links TRBV7-9 to TRBJ2-1; D ambiguous. V lost 5 bases, J lost 4 bases, and 12 bases lay in between. Germline CDR1 reads SEHNR; CDR2 reads FQNEAQ (reference sequence). This CDR3 has 14 amino acids.

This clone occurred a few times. The CDR3 DNA reads TGTGCGCGTGAAGTAGGCTACGAGCAGTACTTC. Protein product: CAREVGYEQYF. This chain uses TRBV30 with TRBJ2-7; D not certain. Germline CDR1 and CDR2: GTSNPN and SVGIG (reference sequence). CDR3 length equals 11 residues. Complete variable domain (other parts from reference TRBV30 and TRBJ2-7): SQTIHQWPATLVQPVGSPLSLECTVEGTSNPNLYWYRQAAGRGLQLLFYSVGIGQISSEVPQNLSASRPQDRQFILSSKKLLLSDSGFYLCAREVGYEQYFGPGTRLTVT.

The CDR3 sequence: CASSDARGYGTGELFF. DNA of the CDR3: TGTGCCAGCAGTGACGCAAGGGGGTATGGCACCGGGGAGCTGTTTTTT. The chain is built from TRBV6-1 and TRBJ2-2, with a tentative D call TRBD1 (6 bases). Germline V gives CDR1 MNHNS, CDR2 SASEGT. This CDR3 is built from 16 residues. The V end lost 3 bases, the J end lost 4 bases, and 15 bases lay between the germline ends.

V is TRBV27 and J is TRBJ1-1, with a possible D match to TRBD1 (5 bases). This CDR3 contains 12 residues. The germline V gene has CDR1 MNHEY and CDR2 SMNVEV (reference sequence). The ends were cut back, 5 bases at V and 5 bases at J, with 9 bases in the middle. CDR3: CASSQGRTEAFF. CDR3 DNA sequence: TGTGCCAGCAGTCAGGGTCGTACTGAAGCTTTCTTT.

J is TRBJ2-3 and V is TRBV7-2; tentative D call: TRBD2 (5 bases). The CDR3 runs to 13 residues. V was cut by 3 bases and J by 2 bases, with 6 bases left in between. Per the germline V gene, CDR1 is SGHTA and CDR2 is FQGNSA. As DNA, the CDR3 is TGTGCCAGCAGCTTGGGAGTCACAGATACGCAGTATTTT. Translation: CASSLGVTDTQYF.

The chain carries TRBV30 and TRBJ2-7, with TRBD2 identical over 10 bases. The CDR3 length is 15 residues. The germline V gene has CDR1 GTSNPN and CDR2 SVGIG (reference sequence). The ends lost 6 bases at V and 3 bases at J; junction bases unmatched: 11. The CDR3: CACQGARTSGYEQYF. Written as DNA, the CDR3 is TGTGCCTGCCAGGGGGCCAGGACTAGCGGCTACGAGCAGTACTTC.

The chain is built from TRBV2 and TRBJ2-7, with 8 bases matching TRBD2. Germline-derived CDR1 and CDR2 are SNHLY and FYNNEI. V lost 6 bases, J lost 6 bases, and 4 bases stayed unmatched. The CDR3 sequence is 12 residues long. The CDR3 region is CASRGLEIEQYF. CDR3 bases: TGTGCCAGCAGGGGACTAGAGATCGAGCAGTACTTC.

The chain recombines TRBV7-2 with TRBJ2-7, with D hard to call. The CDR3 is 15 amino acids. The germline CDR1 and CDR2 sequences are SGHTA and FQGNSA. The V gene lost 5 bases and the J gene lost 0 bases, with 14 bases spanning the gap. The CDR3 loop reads CASSIEALPSYEQYF. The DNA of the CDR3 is TGTGCCAGCAGCATAGAGGCCTTGCCCTCCTACGAGCAGTACTTC.

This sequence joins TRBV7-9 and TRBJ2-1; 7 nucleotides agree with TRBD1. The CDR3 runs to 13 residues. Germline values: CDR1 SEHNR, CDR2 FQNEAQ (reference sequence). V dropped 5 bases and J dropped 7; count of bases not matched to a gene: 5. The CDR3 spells CASSPLTGNEQFF. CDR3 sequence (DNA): TGTGCCAGCAGCCCCTTGACAGGGAATGAGCAGTTCTTC.

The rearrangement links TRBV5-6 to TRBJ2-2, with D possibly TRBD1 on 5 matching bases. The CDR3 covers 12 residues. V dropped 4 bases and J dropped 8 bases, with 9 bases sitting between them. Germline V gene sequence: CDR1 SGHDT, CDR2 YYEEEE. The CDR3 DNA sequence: TGTGCCAGCAGCCCCCAGGGTGGGGAGCTGTTTTTT. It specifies CASSPQGGELFF.

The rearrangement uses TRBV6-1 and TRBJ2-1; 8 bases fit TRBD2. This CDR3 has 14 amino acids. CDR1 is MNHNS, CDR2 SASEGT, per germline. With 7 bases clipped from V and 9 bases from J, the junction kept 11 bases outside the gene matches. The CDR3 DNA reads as TGTGCCAGCACAACTAGCGGCTTCCGGGGTGAGCAGTTCTTC. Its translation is CASTTSGFRGEQFF.

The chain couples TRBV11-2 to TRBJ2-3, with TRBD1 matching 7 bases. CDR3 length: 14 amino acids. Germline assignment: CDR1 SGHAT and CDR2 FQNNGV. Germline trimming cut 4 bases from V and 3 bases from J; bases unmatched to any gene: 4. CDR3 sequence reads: CASSSTGLTDTQYF. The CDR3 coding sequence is TGTGCCAGCAGCTCGACAGGGTTAACAGATACGCAGTATTTT.

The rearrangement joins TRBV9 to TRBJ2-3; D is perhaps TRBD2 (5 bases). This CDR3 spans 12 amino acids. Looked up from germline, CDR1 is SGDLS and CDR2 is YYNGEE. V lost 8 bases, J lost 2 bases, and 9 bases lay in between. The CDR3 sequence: CASEGYTDTQYF. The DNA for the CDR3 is TGTGCCAGTGAGGGCTACACAGATACGCAGTATTTT. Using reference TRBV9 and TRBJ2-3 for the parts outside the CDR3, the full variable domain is DSGVTQTPKHLITATGQRVTLRCSPRSGDLSVYWYQQSLDQGLQFLIQYYNGEERAKGNILERFSAQQFPDLHSELNLSSLELGDSALYFCASEGYTDTQYFGPGTRLTVL.

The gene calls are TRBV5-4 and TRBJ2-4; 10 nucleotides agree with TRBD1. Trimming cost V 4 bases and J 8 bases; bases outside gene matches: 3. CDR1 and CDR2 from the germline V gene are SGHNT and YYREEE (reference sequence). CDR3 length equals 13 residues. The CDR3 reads CASSKDRGDIQYF. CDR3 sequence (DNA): TGTGCCAGCAGCAAGGACAGGGGGGACATTCAGTACTTC. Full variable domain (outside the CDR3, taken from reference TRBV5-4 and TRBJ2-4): ETGVTQSPTHLIKTRGQQVTLRCSSQSGHNTVSWYQQALGQGPQFIFQYYREEENGRGNFPPRFSGLQFPNYSSELNVNALELDDSALYLCASSKDRGDIQYFGAGTRLSVL.

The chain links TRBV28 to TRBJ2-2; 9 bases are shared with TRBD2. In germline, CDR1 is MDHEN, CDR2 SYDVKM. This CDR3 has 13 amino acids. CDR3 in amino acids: CAGGTSYTGELFF. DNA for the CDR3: TGTGCTGGGGGGACTAGCTATACCGGGGAGCTGTTTTTT.

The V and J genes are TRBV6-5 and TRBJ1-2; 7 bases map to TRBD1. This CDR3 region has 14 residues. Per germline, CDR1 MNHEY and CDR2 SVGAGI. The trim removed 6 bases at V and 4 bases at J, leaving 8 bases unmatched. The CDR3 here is CASSPQGTVYGYTF. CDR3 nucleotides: TGTGCCAGCAGCCCGCAAGGGACAGTCTATGGCTACACCTTC.

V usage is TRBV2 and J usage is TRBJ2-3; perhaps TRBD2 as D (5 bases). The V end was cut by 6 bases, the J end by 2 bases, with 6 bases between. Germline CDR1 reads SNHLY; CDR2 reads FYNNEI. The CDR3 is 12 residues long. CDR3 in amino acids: CASRGDTDTQYF. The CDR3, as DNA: TGTGCCAGCAGGGGAGACACAGATACGCAGTATTTT.

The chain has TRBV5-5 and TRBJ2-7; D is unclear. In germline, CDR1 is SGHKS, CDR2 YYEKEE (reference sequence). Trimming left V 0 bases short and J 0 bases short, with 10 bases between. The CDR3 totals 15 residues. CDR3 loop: CASSLEVSRSYEQYF. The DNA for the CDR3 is TGTGCCAGCAGCTTGGAGGTCAGTCGCTCCTACGAGCAGTACTTC.

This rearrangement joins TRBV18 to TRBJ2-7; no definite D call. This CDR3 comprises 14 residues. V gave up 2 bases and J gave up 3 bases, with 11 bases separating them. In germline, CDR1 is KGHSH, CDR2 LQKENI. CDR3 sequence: CASSPERTHYEQYF. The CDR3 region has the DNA TGTGCCAGCTCACCAGAGAGAACGCACTACGAGCAGTACTTC.

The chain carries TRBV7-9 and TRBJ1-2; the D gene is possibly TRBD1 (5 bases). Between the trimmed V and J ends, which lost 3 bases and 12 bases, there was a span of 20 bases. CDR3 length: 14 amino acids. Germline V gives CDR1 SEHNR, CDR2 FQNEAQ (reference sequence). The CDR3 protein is CASSFRDLVRGHTF. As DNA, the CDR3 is TGTGCCAGCAGCTTCAGGGACCTCGTGCGCGGGCACACCTTC.

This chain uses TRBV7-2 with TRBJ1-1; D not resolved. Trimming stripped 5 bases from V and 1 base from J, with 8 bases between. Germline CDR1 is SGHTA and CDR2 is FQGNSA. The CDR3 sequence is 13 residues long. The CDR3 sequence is CASSRRKNTEAFF. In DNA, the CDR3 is TGTGCCAGCAGCCGCAGGAAGAACACTGAAGCTTTCTTT.

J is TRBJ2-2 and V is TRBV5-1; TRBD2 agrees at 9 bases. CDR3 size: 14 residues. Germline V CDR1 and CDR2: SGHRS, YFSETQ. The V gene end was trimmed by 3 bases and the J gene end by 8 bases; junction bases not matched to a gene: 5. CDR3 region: CASSSSGRQGELFF. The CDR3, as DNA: TGCGCCAGCAGCTCGAGCGGGAGGCAGGGGGAGCTGTTTTTT.

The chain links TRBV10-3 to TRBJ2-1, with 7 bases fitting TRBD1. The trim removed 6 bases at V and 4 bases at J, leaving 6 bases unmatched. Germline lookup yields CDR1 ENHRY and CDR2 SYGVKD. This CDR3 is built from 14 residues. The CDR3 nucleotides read TGTGCCATCAGCCAGACAGGGCGGTACAATGAGCAGTTCTTC. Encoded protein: CAISQTGRYNEQFF.

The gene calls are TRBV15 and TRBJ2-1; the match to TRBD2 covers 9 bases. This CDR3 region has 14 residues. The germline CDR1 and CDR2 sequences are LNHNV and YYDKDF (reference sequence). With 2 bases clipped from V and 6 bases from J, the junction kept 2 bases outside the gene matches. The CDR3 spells CATSRRREGNEQFF. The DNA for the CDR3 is TGTGCCACCAGCAGACGGCGGGAGGGCAATGAGCAGTTCTTC.

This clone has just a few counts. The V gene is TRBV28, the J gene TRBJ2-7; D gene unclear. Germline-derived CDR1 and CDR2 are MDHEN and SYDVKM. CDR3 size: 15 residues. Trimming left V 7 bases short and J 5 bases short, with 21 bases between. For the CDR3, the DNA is TGTGCCAGCACCTCCCTCCTATTTCCTTTCCACGAGCAGTACTTC. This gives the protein CASTSLLFPFHEQYF.

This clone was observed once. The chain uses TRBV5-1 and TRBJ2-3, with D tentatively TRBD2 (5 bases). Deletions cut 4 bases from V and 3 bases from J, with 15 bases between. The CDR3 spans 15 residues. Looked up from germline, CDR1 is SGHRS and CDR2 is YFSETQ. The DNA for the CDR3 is TGCGCCAGCAGCAGAGACGGCTCGGGAACAGATACGCAGTATTTT. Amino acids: CASSRDGSGTDTQYF.

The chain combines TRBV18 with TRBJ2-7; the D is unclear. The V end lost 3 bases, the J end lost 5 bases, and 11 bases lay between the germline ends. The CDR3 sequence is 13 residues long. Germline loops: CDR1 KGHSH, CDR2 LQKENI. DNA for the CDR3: TGTGCCAGCTCACCCCTCAGTATCCACGAGCAGTACTTC. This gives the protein CASSPLSIHEQYF.